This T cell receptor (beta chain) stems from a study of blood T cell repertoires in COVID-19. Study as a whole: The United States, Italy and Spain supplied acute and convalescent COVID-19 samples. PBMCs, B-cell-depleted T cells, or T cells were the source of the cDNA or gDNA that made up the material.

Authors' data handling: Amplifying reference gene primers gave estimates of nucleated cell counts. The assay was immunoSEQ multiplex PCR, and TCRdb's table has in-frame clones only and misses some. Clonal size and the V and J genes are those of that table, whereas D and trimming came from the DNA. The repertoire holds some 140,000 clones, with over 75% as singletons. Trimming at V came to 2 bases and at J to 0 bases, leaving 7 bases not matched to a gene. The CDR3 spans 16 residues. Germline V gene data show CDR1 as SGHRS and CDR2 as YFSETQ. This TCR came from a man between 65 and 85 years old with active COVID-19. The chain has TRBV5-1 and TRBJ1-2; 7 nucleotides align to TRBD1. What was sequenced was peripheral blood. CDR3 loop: CASSFRDREANYGYTF. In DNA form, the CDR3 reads TGCGCCAGCAGCTTCCGGGACAGAGAAGCTAACTATGGCTACACCTTC. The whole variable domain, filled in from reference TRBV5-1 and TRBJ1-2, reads KAGVTQTPRYLIKTRGQQVTLSCSPISGHRSVSWYQQTPGQGLQFLFEYFSETQRNKGNFPGRFSGRQFSNSRSEMNVSTLELGDSALYLCASSFRDREANYGYTFGSGTRLTVV.